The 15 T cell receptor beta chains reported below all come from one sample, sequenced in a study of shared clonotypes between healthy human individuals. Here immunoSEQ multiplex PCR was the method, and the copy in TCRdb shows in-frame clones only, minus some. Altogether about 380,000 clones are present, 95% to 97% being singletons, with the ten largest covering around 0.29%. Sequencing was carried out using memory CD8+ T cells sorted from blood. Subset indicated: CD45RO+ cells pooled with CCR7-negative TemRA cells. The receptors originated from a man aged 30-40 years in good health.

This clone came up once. CDR3 residues: CASRSTSGRRELFF. The CDR3, as DNA: TGTGCCAGCAGATCCACTAGCGGGAGGCGGGAGCTGTTTTTT. The chain joins TRBV6-5 to TRBJ2-2; 12 positions agree with TRBD2. Germline CDR1 is MNHEY and CDR2 is SVGAGI. With 6 bases clipped from V and 9 bases from J, the junction kept 5 bases outside the gene matches. There are 14 residues in the CDR3.

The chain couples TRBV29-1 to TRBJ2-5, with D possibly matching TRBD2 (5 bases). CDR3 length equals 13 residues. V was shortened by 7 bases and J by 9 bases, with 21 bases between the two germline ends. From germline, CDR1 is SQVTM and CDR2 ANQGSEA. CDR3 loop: CSANEQTKRAQYF. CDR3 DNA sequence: TGCAGCGCAAACGAACAGACTAAGAGGGCCCAGTACTTC.

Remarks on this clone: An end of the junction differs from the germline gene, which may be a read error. CDR3 nucleotides: TGTGCCAGCAGCTTACTAGCGGGAGGCGGGTCCAGGCACTTC. Translated, it gives CASSLLAGGGSRHF. The chain links TRBV7-2 to TRBJ2-7, with 11 bases that match TRBD2. The CDR3 spans 14 residues. CDR1 is SGHTA and CDR2 is FQGNSA in the germline V gene. Together with reference TRBV7-2 and TRBJ2-7, the CDR3 gives the full variable domain: GAGVSQSPSNKVTEKGKDVELRCDPISGHTALYWYRQSLGQGLEFLIYFQGNSAPDKSGLPSDRFSAERTGGSVSTLTIQRTQQEDSAVYLCASSLLAGGGSRHFGPGTRLTVT.

The CDR3 nucleotides are TGTGCCAGCCGACAGGCCAGCAGGTACGAGCAGTACTTC. Translating gives CASRQASRYEQYF. The rearrangement links TRBV19 to TRBJ2-7; perhaps TRBD1 as D (6 bases). This CDR3 has 13 amino acids. Germline CDR1 LNHDA, CDR2 SQIVND (reference sequence). With 9 bases removed from V and 4 bases from J, the gap between germline ends came to 16 bases.

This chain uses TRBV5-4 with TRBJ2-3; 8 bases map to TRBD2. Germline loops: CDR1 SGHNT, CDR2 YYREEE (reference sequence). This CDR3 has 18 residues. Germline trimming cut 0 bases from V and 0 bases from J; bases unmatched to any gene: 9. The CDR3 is CASSLGLAGSLSTDTQYF. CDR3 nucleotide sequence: TGTGCCAGCAGCTTGGGCCTAGCGGGTTCCCTTAGCACAGATACGCAGTATTTT.

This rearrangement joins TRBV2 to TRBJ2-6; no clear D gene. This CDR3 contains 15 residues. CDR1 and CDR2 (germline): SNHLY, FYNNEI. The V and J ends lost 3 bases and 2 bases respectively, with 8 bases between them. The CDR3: CASSDRGPGANVLTF. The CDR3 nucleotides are TGTGCCAGCAGTGATCGCGGACCTGGGGCCAACGTCCTGACTTTC.

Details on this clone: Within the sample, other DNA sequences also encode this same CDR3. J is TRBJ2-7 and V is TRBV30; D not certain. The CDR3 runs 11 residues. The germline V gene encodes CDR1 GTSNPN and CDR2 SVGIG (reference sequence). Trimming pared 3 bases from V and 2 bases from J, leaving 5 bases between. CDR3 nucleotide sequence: TGTGCCTGGAGACGGGCCTACGAGCAGTACTTC. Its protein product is CAWRRAYEQYF. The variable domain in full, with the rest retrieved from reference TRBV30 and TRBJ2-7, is SQTIHQWPATLVQPVGSPLSLECTVEGTSNPNLYWYRQAAGRGLQLLFYSVGIGQISSEVPQNLSASRPQDRQFILSSKKLLLSDSGFYLCAWRRAYEQYFGPGTRLTVT.

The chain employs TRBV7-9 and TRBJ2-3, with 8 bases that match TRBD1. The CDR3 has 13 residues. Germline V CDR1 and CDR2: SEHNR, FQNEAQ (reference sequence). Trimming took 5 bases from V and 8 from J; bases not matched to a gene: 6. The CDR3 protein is CASSAWQGATQYF. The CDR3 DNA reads TGTGCCAGCAGCGCATGGCAGGGGGCTACGCAGTATTTT. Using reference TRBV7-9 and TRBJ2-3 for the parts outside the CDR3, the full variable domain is DTGVSQNPRHKITKRGQNVTFRCDPISEHNRLYWYRQTLGQGPEFLTYFQNEAQLEKSRLLSDRFSAERPKGSFSTLEIQRTEQGDSAMYLCASSAWQGATQYFGPGTRLTVL.

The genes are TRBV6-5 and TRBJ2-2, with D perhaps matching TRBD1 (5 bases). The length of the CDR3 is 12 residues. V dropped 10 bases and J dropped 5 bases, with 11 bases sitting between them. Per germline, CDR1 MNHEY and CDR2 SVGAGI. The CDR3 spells CATARGTGELFF. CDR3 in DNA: TGTGCCACGGCTAGGGGAACCGGGGAGCTGTTTTTT.

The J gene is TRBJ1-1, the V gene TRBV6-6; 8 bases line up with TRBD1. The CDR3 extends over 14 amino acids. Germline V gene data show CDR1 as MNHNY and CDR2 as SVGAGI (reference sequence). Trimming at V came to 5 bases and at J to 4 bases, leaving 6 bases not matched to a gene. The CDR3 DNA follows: TGTGCCAGCAGTGGGACAGGTAGGAGCACTGAAGCTTTCTTT. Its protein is CASSGTGRSTEAFF.

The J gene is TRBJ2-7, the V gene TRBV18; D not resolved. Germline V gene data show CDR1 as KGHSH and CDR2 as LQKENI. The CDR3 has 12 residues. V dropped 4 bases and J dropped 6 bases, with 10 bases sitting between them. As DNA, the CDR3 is TGTGCCAGCTCACTATGGCCTCCCGAGCAGTACTTC. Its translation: CASSLWPPEQYF.

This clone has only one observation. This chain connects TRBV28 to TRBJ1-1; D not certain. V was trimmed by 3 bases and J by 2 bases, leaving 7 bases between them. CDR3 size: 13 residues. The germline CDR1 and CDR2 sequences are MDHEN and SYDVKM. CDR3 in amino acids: CASSFTSNTEAFF. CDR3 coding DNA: TGTGCCAGCAGTTTCACGAGTAACACTGAAGCTTTCTTT.

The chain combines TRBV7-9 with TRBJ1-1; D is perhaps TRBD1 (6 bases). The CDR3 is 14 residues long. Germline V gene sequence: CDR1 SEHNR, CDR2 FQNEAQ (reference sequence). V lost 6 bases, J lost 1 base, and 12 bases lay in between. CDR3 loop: CASRHPGANTEAFF. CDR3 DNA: TGTGCCAGCAGGCATCCAGGGGCGAACACTGAAGCTTTCTTT. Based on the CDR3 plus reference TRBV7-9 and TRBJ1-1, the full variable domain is DTGVSQNPRHKITKRGQNVTFRCDPISEHNRLYWYRQTLGQGPEFLTYFQNEAQLEKSRLLSDRFSAERPKGSFSTLEIQRTEQGDSAMYLCASRHPGANTEAFFGQGTRLTVV.

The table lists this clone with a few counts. The CDR3 DNA reads as TGTGCCAGCAGTGAGGTAACCAGGGGAATTGGCTACACCTTC. Translating gives CASSEVTRGIGYTF. This chain joins TRBV6-1 and TRBJ1-2, with a tentative D call TRBD1 (6 bases). Germline CDR1 and CDR2: MNHNS and SASEGT. Trimming shortened V by 3 bases and J by 7 bases, and 15 bases separated the two germline ends. The CDR3 loop spans 14 amino acids.

CDR3 protein: CASSLGSNQASYEQFF. In DNA, the CDR3 is TGTGCCAGCAGCTTAGGCTCGAACCAAGCATCCTATGAGCAGTTCTTC. The chain joins TRBV7-8 to TRBJ2-1; D remains unclear. Germline assignment: CDR1 SGHVS and CDR2 FQNEAQ. The germline V and J ends were trimmed by 1 base and 8 bases, with 18 bases remaining between them. CDR3 size: 16 residues.